The rows below give T cell receptor beta chains drawn from one sample of a study of cytomegalovirus exposure and HLA in healthy donors. Generated by immunoSEQ multiplex PCR, the TCRdb table keeps only in-frame clones and is missing some. Here the sample spans some 60,000 clones, 80% being singletons. Sequencing used PBMCs. These receptors came from a middle-aged woman in good health and CMV-seronegative. Both conserved end residues are part of each CDR3. The order of the fields is J gene, V gene, D gene, clone size, CDR3 DNA, CDR3 protein. The D gene is left open where the match is weak. For some rows the clone size is stated as once, few or many, or as a class when expanded; others skip it.

j_gene: TRBJ2-3; v_gene: TRBV10-3; d_gene: TRBD2; abundance: once; CDR3nt: TGTGCCATCAGCGAACCGCTAGCGGGAGGCACAGATACGCAGTATTTT; CDR3aa: CAISEPLAGGTDTQYF
j_gene: TRBJ2-5; v_gene: TRBV18; d_gene: .; abundance: .; CDR3nt: TGTGCCAGCTCACCAACGTCCGGAGACCGGACCCAGTACTTC; CDR3aa: CASSPTSGDRTQYF
j_gene: TRBJ2-1; v_gene: TRBV19; d_gene: TRBD2; abundance: .; CDR3nt: TGTGCCAGTAGTATAGACCTAGCTAGCGGGAGTCGTATCTATGAGCAGTTCTTC; CDR3aa: CASSIDLASGSRIYEQFF
j_gene: TRBJ1-2; v_gene: TRBV28; d_gene: TRBD1; abundance: .; CDR3nt: TGTGCCAGCAGTTTAAAGGGACAGCTTAACTATGGCTACACCTTC; CDR3aa: CASSLKGQLNYGYTF
j_gene: TRBJ1-2; v_gene: TRBV9; d_gene: TRBD1; abundance: .; CDR3nt: TGTGCCAGCAGTTTCGGGACAGGGGACTATGGCTACACCTTC; CDR3aa: CASSFGTGDYGYTF
j_gene: TRBJ2-1; v_gene: TRBV11-2; d_gene: TRBD2; abundance: .; CDR3nt: TGTGCCAGCAGCTCCTTAGCGGGAGGACTCATCTCCTACAATGAGCAGTTCTTC; CDR3aa: CASSSLAGGLISYNEQFF
j_gene: TRBJ2-2; v_gene: TRBV4-2; d_gene: TRBD2; abundance: .; CDR3nt: TGTGCCAGCAGCCAAAAAAGTACTAGCGGGACGGTGAACACCGGGGAGCTGTTTTTT; CDR3aa: CASSQKSTSGTVNTGELFF
j_gene: TRBJ1-3; v_gene: TRBV6-6; d_gene: .; abundance: few; CDR3nt: TGTGCCAGCAGTACCGACAGGATCACTGGAAACACCATATATTTT; CDR3aa: CASSTDRITGNTIYF
j_gene: TRBJ2-7; v_gene: TRBV5-1; d_gene: TRBD1; abundance: .; CDR3nt: TGCGCCAGCAGCTCATCCGGGACAGCTTCCTACGAGCAGTACTTC; CDR3aa: CASSSSGTASYEQYF
j_gene: TRBJ1-5; v_gene: TRBV28; d_gene: .; abundance: .; CDR3nt: TGTGCCAGCAGGCAGGGCGATCAGCCCCAGCATTTT; CDR3aa: CASRQGDQPQHF
j_gene: TRBJ1-5; v_gene: TRBV28; d_gene: TRBD1; abundance: .; CDR3nt: TGTGCCAGCAGCCCAGAGCAATTCAGGGGGCAGCATTTT; CDR3aa: CASSPEQFRGQHF
j_gene: TRBJ2-7; v_gene: TRBV7-9; d_gene: TRBD2; abundance: .; CDR3nt: TGTGCCAGCAGCTTAGCTGGGGGAGGGCCATACGAGCAGTACTTC; CDR3aa: CASSLAGGGPYEQYF
j_gene: TRBJ2-1; v_gene: TRBV19; d_gene: .; abundance: .; CDR3nt: TGTGCCAGTAGTATAGGGGGGCGGGAGCAATACAATGAGCAGTTCTTC; CDR3aa: CASSIGGREQYNEQFF
j_gene: TRBJ2-1; v_gene: TRBV7-2; d_gene: TRBD2; abundance: .; CDR3nt: TGTGCCAGCAGCTTAGCGGGAGGGCCCTATGAGCAGTTCTTC; CDR3aa: CASSLAGGPYEQFF
j_gene: TRBJ2-7; v_gene: TRBV5-8; d_gene: .; abundance: .; CDR3nt: TGTGCCAGCAGCCCAAGCGGAGTTCGCTACGAGCAGTACTTC; CDR3aa: CASSPSGVRYEQYF
j_gene: TRBJ2-7; v_gene: TRBV11-2; d_gene: .; abundance: .; CDR3nt: TGTGCCAGCAGCTTTGAACGGGAGTCCTACGAGCAGTACTTC; CDR3aa: CASSFERESYEQYF
j_gene: TRBJ2-1; v_gene: TRBV5-1; d_gene: TRBD2; abundance: .; CDR3nt: TGCGCCAGCAGCTTCGGGCTAGCGGGAATCAATGAGCAGTTCTTC; CDR3aa: CASSFGLAGINEQFF